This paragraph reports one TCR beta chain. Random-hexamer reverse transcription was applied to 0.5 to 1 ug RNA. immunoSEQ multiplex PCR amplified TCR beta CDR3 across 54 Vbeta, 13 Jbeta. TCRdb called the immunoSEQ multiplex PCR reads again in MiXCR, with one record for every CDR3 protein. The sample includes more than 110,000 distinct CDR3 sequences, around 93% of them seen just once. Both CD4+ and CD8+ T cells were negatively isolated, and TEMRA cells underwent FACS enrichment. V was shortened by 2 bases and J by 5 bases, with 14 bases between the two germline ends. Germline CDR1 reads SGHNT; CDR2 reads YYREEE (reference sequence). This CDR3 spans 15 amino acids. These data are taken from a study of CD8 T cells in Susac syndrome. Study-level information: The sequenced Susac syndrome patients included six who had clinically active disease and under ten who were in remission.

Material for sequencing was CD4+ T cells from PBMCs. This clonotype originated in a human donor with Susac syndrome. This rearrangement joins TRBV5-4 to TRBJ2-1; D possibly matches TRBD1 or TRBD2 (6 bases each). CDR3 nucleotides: TGTGCCAGCAGCTTAGGGGGGCCATCGGACAATGAGCAGTTCTTC. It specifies CASSLGGPSDNEQFF.